This T cell receptor beta chain was observed in a study of identical twins. Study-level findings and limits: Findings came from cross-sectional statistics, without long-term follow-up of donors.

Remarks on this clonotype: The antigen remains undetermined.

This CDR3 spans 13 amino acids. V was shortened by 5 bases and J by 4 bases, with 11 bases between the two germline ends. Germline V CDR1 and CDR2: SQVTM, ANQGSEA. TCRdb re-called the 5' RACE reads with MiXCR, one entry per CDR3 protein. The repertoire has under 350,000 distinct CDR3 sequences, roughly 9.8% of them found once; the top ten carry approximately 6.5%. The sample also formed part of further work on yellow fever vaccine responses in identical twins.

Sequencing input: CD8+ T cells sorted from blood. This rearrangement joins TRBV29-1 to TRBJ2-2; maybe TRBD2 (5 bases). The sequence was collected from a woman under 30 in good health. CDR3 DNA: TGCAGCGTTCCCGAGGGTCGCACCGGGGAGCTGTTTTTT. Translated, it gives CSVPEGRTGELFF.